Below, one TCR beta chain is given with its context. What it binds is not known. The sample comes from a study of cytomegalovirus exposure and HLA in healthy donors. General observations from the study: Previously analyzed data showed that most TCR beta V segments were productive at a frequency of about 90% or about 30%. Later genetic work tied a missense DCLRE1C variant to beta-chain V and J trimming. It was reported that the classifier diagnosed cytomegalovirus status with high specificity and sensitivity in both the original and validation cohorts.

In the PCR, 60 Vbeta and 13 Jbeta primers were used. Measured with immunoSEQ multiplex PCR; TCRdb has only the in-frame clones, and not every one. The sample table includes roughly 36,000 clones. The V gene lost 2 bases and the J gene lost 8 bases, with 19 bases spanning the gap. Germline loops: CDR1 SGDLS, CDR2 YYNGEE. The CDR3 is 16 residues long. The sequence was obtained from a woman in her 30s in good health and CMV-seropositive. Sequencing input: PBMCs. The chain recombines TRBV9 with TRBJ1-4, with D maybe TRBD1 (5 bases). The CDR3 sequence is CASSVLPGGWNEKLFF. CDR3 coding DNA: TGTGCCAGCAGCGTTCTGCCGGGGGGATGGAACGAAAAACTGTTTTTT.